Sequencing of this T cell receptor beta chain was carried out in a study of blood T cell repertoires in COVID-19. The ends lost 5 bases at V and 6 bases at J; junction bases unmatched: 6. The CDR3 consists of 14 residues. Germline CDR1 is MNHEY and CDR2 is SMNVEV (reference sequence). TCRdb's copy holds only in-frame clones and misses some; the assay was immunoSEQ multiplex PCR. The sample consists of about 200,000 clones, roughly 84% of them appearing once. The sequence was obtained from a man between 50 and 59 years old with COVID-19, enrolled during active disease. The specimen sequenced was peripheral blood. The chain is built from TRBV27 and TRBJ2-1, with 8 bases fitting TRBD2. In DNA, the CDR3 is TGTGCCAGCAGTAGTGGACTAGCAACCAATGAGCAGTTCTTC. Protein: CASSSGLATNEQFF.